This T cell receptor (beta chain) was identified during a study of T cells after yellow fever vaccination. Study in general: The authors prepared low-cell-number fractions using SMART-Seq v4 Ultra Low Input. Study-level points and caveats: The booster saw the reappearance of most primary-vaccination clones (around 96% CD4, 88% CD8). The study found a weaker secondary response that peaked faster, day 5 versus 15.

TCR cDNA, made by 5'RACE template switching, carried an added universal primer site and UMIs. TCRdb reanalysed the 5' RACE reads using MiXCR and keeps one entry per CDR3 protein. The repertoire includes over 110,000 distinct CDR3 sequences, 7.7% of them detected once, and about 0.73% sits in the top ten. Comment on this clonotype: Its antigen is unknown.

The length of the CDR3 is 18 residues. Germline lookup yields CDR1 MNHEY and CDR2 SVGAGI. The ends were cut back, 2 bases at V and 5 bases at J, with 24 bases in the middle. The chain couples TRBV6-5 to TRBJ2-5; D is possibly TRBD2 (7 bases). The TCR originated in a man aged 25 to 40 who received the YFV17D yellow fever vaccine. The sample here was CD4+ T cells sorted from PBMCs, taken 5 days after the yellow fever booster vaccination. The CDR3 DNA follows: TGTGCCAGCAGTTACAAGGCTGCGGGGGCGCGTCGGCACGAGACCCAGTACTTC. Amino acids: CASSYKAAGARRHETQYF.